What follows are 22 T cell receptor beta chains derived from one specimen sequenced in a study of regulatory T cells in long-lasting Graves disease. Time point here: persistent/refractory GD, antithyroid drugs over 5 years with positive TRAb. Researchers made the TCR library from RNA that was extracted from PBMCs. In building TCR beta libraries, iRepertoire HTBI primers were used together with Arm-PCR of CDR3 regions. TCRdb ran MiXCR on the multiplex PCR reads and lists one entry per CDR3 protein. The table shows 650,000 to 700,000 distinct CDR3 sequences, with approximately 31% occurring only once. This material consisted of peripheral blood mononuclear cells (PBMCs), taken when the disease was refractory, from a patient treated with antithyroid drugs. The receptors stem from a female donor with Graves disease.

This clonotype was observed a handful of times. The CDR3 sequence is CASRDAAPTLSYEQYF. Here the CDR3 DNA reads TGTGCCAGCAGGGACGCCGCTCCTACCCTCTCCTACGAGCAGTACTTC. This rearrangement joins TRBV6-1 to TRBJ2-7; the D is unclear. CDR3 length equals 16 residues. Germline V CDR1 and CDR2: MNHNS, SASEGT. V shed 6 bases and J shed 0 bases, with 18 bases lying between them.

This sequence joins TRBV10-3 and TRBJ2-7, with 10 bases that match TRBD1. The CDR3 is 14 amino acids. The germline V gene has CDR1 ENHRY and CDR2 SYGVKD. Trimming removed 10 bases from V and 4 bases from J; junction bases left unmatched: 10. The CDR3 DNA is TGTGCCACAAAGAAGGACAGGGGGGGATACGAGCAGTACTTC. It is translated as CATKKDRGGYEQYF.

This chain joins TRBV19 and TRBJ1-2; possible D gene TRBD1, 5 bases. V dropped 10 bases and J dropped 3 bases, with 24 bases sitting between them. This CDR3 spans 16 amino acids. Looked up from germline, CDR1 is LNHDA and CDR2 is SQIVND (reference sequence). The CDR3 region has the DNA TGTGCCACCCGTCCCGGGGCAGGGATTAGGGACTATGGCTACACCTTC. As protein: CATRPGAGIRDYGYTF.

This chain uses TRBV2 with TRBJ2-7; D is perhaps TRBD1 (5 bases). Trimming left V 8 bases short and J 1 base short, with 15 bases between. This CDR3 contains 14 residues. In germline, CDR1 is SNHLY, CDR2 FYNNEI. CDR3 coding DNA: TGTGCCAGCCACCTTTCAGGGAATTCCTACGAGCAGTACTTC. Protein sequence: CASHLSGNSYEQYF.

The chain recombines TRBV20-1 with TRBJ2-5; 7 nucleotides line up with TRBD1. Germline loops: CDR1 DFQATT, CDR2 SNEGSKA (reference sequence). The CDR3 is 15 residues long. J lost 1 base, V lost 0 bases, and 5 bases had no gene match. CDR3 protein: CSARDPRDSQETQYF. The CDR3 DNA follows: TGCAGTGCTAGAGACCCCCGGGACAGCCAAGAGACCCAGTACTTC.

This chain uses TRBV27 with TRBJ2-7; D may be TRBD2 (7 bases). This CDR3 region has 14 residues. Between the trimmed V and J ends, which lost 5 bases and 2 bases, there was a span of 13 bases. The germline gives CDR1 MNHEY, CDR2 SMNVEV (reference sequence). This CDR3 is CASSRSGGPYEQYF. The CDR3 DNA is TGTGCCAGCAGTCGGTCGGGGGGCCCCTACGAGCAGTACTTC.

This clonotype was seen at least ten times. The genes are TRBV6-9 and TRBJ1-1; D unclear. The germline V and J ends were trimmed by 3 bases and 0 bases, with 8 bases remaining between them. Germline V CDR1 and CDR2: MNHGY, SVAAGI. CDR3 size: 14 residues. The CDR3 coding sequence is TGTGCCAGCAGTTACCTTGATGTGAACACTGAAGCTTTCTTT. It encodes CASSYLDVNTEAFF.

This clonotype has a handful of counts. V gene TRBV12-3 or TRBV12-4 combines with J gene TRBJ1-2; TRBD1 is a possible D gene (5 bases). There are 16 residues in the CDR3. V was clipped by 3 bases and J by 4 bases, with 18 bases between them. CDR3 nucleotides: TGTGCCAGCAGTTTTTCCCAGGGACCCCTTCCCTATGGCTACACCTTC. It yields the protein CASSFSQGPLPYGYTF.

The gene calls are TRBV7-3 and TRBJ2-3; D might be TRBD1 (6 bases). V gave up 4 bases and J gave up 4 bases, with 18 bases separating them. The CDR3 sequence is 16 residues long. The germline V gene has CDR1 SGHTA and CDR2 FQGTGA. The chain's CDR3 is CASSSLTGTSADTQYF. The CDR3 nucleotides read TGTGCCAGCAGCTCATTGACAGGTACCTCCGCAGATACGCAGTATTTT.

The CDR3 region has the DNA TGTGCCAGCAGCTTAGCCGGAGGGATCGGGACCTACGAGCAGTACTTC. Its translation: CASSLAGGIGTYEQYF. This chain uses TRBV5-6 with TRBJ2-7; D is possibly TRBD2 (6 bases). Germline CDR1 is SGHDT and CDR2 is YYEEEE. Trimming stripped 2 bases from V and 2 bases from J, with 17 bases between. The CDR3 consists of 16 residues.

V gene TRBV9 combines with J gene TRBJ2-3; 9 nucleotides align to TRBD1. Germline CDR1 reads SGDLS; CDR2 reads YYNGEE. This CDR3 comprises 17 residues. Trimming removed 0 bases from V and 2 bases from J; junction bases left unmatched: 7. In DNA, the CDR3 is TGTGCCAGCAGCGTAGGGACAGGGGCAGGGGTCACAGATACGCAGTATTTT. Protein product: CASSVGTGAGVTDTQYF.

This clonotype was picked up a small number of times. V and J are TRBV6-1 and TRBJ2-2, with 8 bases aligning to TRBD1. There are 15 residues in the CDR3. CDR1 and CDR2 (germline): MNHNS, SASEGT. V shed 5 bases and J 1 base; nucleotides not matched to a gene: 3. CDR3 protein: CASSRQGQNTGELFF. CDR3 DNA sequence: TGTGCCAGCAGTCGACAGGGGCAGAACACCGGGGAGCTGTTTTTT.

This clonotype showed up just a few times. The chain joins TRBV6-5 to TRBJ1-1; no definite D call. The CDR3 has 14 amino acids. V was trimmed by 0 bases and J by 8 bases, leaving 13 bases between them. Germline CDR1 is MNHEY and CDR2 is SVGAGI. The CDR3 loop reads CASSYSRGGSEAFF. CDR3 DNA: TGTGCCAGCAGTTACTCGCGGGGAGGATCAGAAGCTTTCTTT.

V gene TRBV29-1 combines with J gene TRBJ1-5; no clear D. V was clipped by 4 bases and J by 0 bases, with 10 bases between them. The germline V gene has CDR1 SQVTM and CDR2 ANQGSEA. The CDR3 is 14 amino acids. The CDR3 reads CSVALGNSNQPQHF. CDR3 in DNA: TGCAGCGTTGCATTGGGGAATAGCAATCAGCCCCAGCATTTT.

This chain joins TRBV5-1 and TRBJ1-2; no firm D call. This CDR3 region has 15 residues. V lost 4 bases and J lost 1, with 14 bases in between. Germline V lookup: CDR1 SGHRS, CDR2 YFSETQ. The CDR3 DNA reads TGCGCCAGCAGCCGGGGTCTCGACTTTAACTATGGCTACACCTTC. Its protein is CASSRGLDFNYGYTF. Combining the CDR3 with reference TRBV5-1 and TRBJ1-2 gives the whole variable domain KAGVTQTPRYLIKTRGQQVTLSCSPISGHRSVSWYQQTPGQGLQFLFEYFSETQRNKGNFPGRFSGRQFSNSRSEMNVSTLELGDSALYLCASSRGLDFNYGYTFGSGTRLTVV.

This clonotype was detected a few times. The chain links TRBV28 to TRBJ1-4; D ambiguous. Germline loops: CDR1 MDHEN, CDR2 SYDVKM. This CDR3 has 13 amino acids. The V gene lost 8 bases and the J gene lost 7 bases, with 14 bases spanning the gap. DNA for the CDR3: TGTGCCAGCCGACCCCCGCCTCCTGAAAAACTGTTTTTT. As protein: CASRPPPPEKLFF. The whole variable domain, remainder taken from reference TRBV28 and TRBJ1-4, is DVKVTQSSRYLVKRTGEKVFLECVQDMDHENMFWYRQDPGLGLRLIYFSYDVKMKEKGDIPEGYSVSREKKERFSLILESASTNQTSMYLCASRPPPPEKLFFGSGTQLSVL.

This clonotype was counted between two and nine times. This sequence joins TRBV20-1 and TRBJ1-5, with D maybe TRBD1 (6 bases). The germline V gene has CDR1 DFQATT and CDR2 SNEGSKA (reference sequence). V lost 1 base and J lost 7, with 14 bases in between. The CDR3 sequence is 14 residues long. The DNA for the CDR3 is TGCAGTGCTAGAGTTGCAGGGGTGGGGCAGCCCCAGCATTTT. Translation gives CSARVAGVGQPQHF.

This clonotype appeared a few times. The chain carries TRBV28 and TRBJ1-3, with unresolved D. The CDR3 loop spans 17 amino acids. Trimming shortened V by 3 bases and J by 0 bases, and 15 bases separated the two germline ends. The V gene's germline CDR1 is MDHEN and CDR2 SYDVKM. The CDR3 region has the DNA TGTGCCAGCAGTTTGGCGGGGAGGCCGACCTCTGGAAACACCATATATTTT. Translated, it gives CASSLAGRPTSGNTIYF.

V is TRBV12-3 or TRBV12-4 and J is TRBJ2-2, with TRBD2 identical over 7 bases. The V segment lost 1 base and the J segment 7 bases; nucleotides outside the gene matches: 3. The CDR3 runs 14 residues. CDR3 nucleotides: TGTGCCAGCAGTTTAGGGACTAGAGGCGGGGAGCTGTTTTTT. Translation gives CASSLGTRGGELFF.

Comment on this clonotype: Germline is not matched at one junction end, which may reflect a read error. J is TRBJ1-4 and V is TRBV7-9; TRBD1 matches 7 bases. From germline, CDR1 is SEHNR and CDR2 FQNEAQ (reference sequence). CDR3 length: 15 residues. The CDR3 bases are TGTGCCAGCAGTAGTTACAGGGGCCAAAATGAAAAGCTGTTTTTT. It codes for CASSSYRGQNEKLFF.

V gene TRBV11-2 combines with J gene TRBJ1-4; no clear D. The CDR3 extends over 13 amino acids. Trimming left V 1 base short and J 8 bases short, with 8 bases between. Germline lookup yields CDR1 SGHAT and CDR2 FQNNGV. CDR3 protein: CASSLGIWEKLFF. The CDR3 nucleotides are TGTGCCAGCAGCTTAGGCATTTGGGAAAAACTGTTTTTT.

The chain links TRBV7-9 to TRBJ1-4, with D perhaps TRBD1 (6 bases). This CDR3 has 17 residues. V shed 5 bases and J shed 7 bases, with 23 bases lying between them. Germline assignment: CDR1 SEHNR and CDR2 FQNEAQ (reference sequence). The CDR3 DNA reads TGTGCCAGCAGCCATTTGACCGAACAGGGTCGGGTTGAAAAACTGTTTTTT. The encoded protein is CASSHLTEQGRVEKLFF.